Listed here is a single T cell receptor (beta chain). Its antigen is still unknown. The source of the sample is a study of cytomegalovirus exposure and HLA in healthy donors. General observations from the study: Earlier analysis looked at TCR beta V segments, and most were productive about 90% or about 30% of the time. Highly shared variants forming one cluster were likely a sequencing artifact. In a later analysis, compared with equally common non-associated chains, HLA-associated beta chains were more expanded.

With 60 Vbeta and 13 Jbeta primers, the PCR was carried out. Repertoires were generated with immunoSEQ multiplex PCR, while TCRdb's copy carries only in-frame clones and drops some. The table shows approximately 110,000 clones, with under 90% occurring only once. Trimming pared 2 bases from V and 8 bases from J, leaving 19 bases between. The CDR3 covers 16 residues. Germline V gene data show CDR1 as SGHRS and CDR2 as YFSETQ. J is TRBJ1-4 and V is TRBV5-1; D unclear. This TCR was recovered from a woman aged 18-35 years in good health and CMV-seronegative. Sequenced input: PBMCs. The CDR3 DNA follows: TGCGCCAGCAGCTTCTACGGACTCATGGAGGGCGAAAAACTGTTTTTT. It codes for CASSFYGLMEGEKLFF.